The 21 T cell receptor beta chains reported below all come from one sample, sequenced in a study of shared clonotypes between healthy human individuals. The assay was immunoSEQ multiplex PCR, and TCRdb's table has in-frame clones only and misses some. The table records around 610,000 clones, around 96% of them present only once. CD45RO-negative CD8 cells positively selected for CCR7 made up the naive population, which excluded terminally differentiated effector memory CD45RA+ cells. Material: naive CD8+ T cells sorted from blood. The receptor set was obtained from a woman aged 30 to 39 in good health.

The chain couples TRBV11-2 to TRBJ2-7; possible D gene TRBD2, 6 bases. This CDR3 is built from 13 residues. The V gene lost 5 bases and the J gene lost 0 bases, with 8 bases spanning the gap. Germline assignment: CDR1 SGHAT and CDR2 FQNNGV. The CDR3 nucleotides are TGTGCCAGCAGCCACGGGAGCTCCTACGAGCAGTACTTC. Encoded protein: CASSHGSSYEQYF.

The CDR3 reads CASSPQPGGYNEQFF. The CDR3 DNA sequence: TGTGCCAGCAGCCCCCAGCCCGGAGGGTACAATGAGCAGTTCTTC. The chain joins TRBV7-3 to TRBJ2-1; TRBD2 is a possible D gene (6 bases). The CDR3 extends over 15 amino acids. Germline V lookup: CDR1 SGHTA, CDR2 FQGTGA. Trimming pared 5 bases from V and 4 bases from J, leaving 15 bases between. The full variable domain, with the rest looked up from reference TRBV7-3 and TRBJ2-1, is GAGVSQTPSNKVTEKGKYVELRCDPISGHTALYWYRQSLGQGPEFLIYFQGTGAADDSGLPNDRFFAVRPEGSVSTLKIQRTERGDSAVYLCASSPQPGGYNEQFFGPGTRLTVL.

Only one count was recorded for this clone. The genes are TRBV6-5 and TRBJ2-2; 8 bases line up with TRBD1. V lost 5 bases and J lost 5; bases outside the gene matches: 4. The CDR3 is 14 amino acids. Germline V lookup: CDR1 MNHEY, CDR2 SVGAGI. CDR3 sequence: CASSPNRGTGELFF. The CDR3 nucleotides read TGTGCCAGCAGTCCTAACAGGGGGACCGGGGAGCTGTTTTTT.

CDR3 nucleotides: TGTGCCAGCAGCTTGGACAGAACCTACTCTGGAAACACCATATATTTT. It translates to CASSLDRTYSGNTIYF. The chain joins TRBV7-9 to TRBJ1-3; TRBD1 is a possible D gene (6 bases). Trimming removed 3 bases at V and 0 bases at J, with 12 bases between. From germline, CDR1 is SEHNR and CDR2 FQNEAQ (reference sequence). The CDR3 contains 16 residues.

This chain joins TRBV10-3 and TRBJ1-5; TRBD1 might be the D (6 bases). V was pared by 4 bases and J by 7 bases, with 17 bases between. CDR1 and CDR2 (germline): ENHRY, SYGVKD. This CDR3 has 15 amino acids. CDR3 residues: CAISARGGEGQPQHF. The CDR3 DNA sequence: TGTGCCATCAGTGCCCGAGGGGGGGAGGGACAGCCCCAGCATTTT.

The CDR3 sequence is CAISDGIAEADTQYF. CDR3 DNA: TGTGCCATCAGTGACGGAATAGCGGAGGCAGATACGCAGTATTTT. The genes are TRBV10-3 and TRBJ2-3; a possible D gene is TRBD2 (6 bases). CDR1 and CDR2 from the germline V gene are ENHRY and SYGVKD. V lost 3 bases and J 4 bases, leaving 14 bases between the germline ends. The CDR3 is 15 residues long.

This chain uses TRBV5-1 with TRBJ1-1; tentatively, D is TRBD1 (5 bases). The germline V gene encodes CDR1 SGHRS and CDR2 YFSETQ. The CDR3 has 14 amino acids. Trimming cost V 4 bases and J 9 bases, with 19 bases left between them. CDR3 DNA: TGCGCCAGCAGCCCAGACAGACCCAGAAGCCAAGCTTTCTTT. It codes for CASSPDRPRSQAFF. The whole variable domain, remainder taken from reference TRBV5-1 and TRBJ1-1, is KAGVTQTPRYLIKTRGQQVTLSCSPISGHRSVSWYQQTPGQGLQFLFEYFSETQRNKGNFPGRFSGRQFSNSRSEMNVSTLELGDSALYLCASSPDRPRSQAFFGQGTRLTVV.

CDR3 residues: CASRGGSSYNEQFF. The DNA for the CDR3 is TGTGCCAGCAGAGGGGGTAGCTCCTACAATGAGCAGTTCTTC. The V call is TRBV27, the J call TRBJ2-1, with D perhaps TRBD1 (6 bases). This CDR3 spans 14 amino acids. The V end was cut by 6 bases, the J end by 0 bases, with 9 bases between. The germline V gene encodes CDR1 MNHEY and CDR2 SMNVEV (reference sequence).

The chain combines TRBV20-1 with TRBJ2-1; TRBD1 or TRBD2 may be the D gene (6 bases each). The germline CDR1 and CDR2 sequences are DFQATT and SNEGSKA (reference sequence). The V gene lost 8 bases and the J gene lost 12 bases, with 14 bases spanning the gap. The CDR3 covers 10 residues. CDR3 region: CSSNREVQFF. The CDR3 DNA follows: TGCAGTAGCAACAGGGAGGTGCAGTTCTTC.

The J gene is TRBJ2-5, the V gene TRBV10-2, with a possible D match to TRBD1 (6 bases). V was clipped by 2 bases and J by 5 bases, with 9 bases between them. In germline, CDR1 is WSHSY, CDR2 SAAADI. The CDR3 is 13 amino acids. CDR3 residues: CASSENRAETQYF. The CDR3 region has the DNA TGCGCCAGCAGTGAGAACAGGGCGGAGACCCAGTACTTC.

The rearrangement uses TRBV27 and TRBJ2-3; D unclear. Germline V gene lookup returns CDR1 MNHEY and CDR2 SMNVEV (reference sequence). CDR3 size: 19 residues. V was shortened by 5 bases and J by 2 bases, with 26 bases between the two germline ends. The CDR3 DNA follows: TGTGCCAGCAGTCCCTATACGCCCCTAGTTGCCCGCGACACAGATACGCAGTATTTT. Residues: CASSPYTPLVARDTDTQYF.

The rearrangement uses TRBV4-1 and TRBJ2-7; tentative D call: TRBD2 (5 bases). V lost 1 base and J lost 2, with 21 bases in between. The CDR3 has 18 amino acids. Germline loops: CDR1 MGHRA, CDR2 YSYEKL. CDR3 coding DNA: TGCGCCAGCAGCCAAGGTTTACCGTGGGGAGAAGGAACCTACGAGCAGTACTTC. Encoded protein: CASSQGLPWGEGTYEQYF.

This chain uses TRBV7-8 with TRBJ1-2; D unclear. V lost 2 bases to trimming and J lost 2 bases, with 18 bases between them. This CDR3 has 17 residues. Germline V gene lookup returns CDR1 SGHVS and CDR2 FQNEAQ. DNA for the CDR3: TGTGCCAGCAGCTTAAACCAGCGACCGCAACAGAACTATGGCTACACCTTC. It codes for CASSLNQRPQQNYGYTF.

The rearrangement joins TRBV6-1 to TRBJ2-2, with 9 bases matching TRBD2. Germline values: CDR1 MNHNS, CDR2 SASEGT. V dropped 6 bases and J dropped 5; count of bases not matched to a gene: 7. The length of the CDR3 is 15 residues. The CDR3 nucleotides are TGTGCCAGCAGCCTCGGACTAGCGACTACCGGGGAGCTGTTTTTT. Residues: CASSLGLATTGELFF.

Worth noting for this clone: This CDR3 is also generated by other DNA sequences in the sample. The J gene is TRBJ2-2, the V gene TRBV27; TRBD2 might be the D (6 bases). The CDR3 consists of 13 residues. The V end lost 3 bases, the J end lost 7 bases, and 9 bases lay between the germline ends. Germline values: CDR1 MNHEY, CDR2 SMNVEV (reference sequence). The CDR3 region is CASSFAGSGELFF. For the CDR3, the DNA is TGTGCCAGCAGTTTTGCGGGGAGCGGGGAGCTGTTTTTT.

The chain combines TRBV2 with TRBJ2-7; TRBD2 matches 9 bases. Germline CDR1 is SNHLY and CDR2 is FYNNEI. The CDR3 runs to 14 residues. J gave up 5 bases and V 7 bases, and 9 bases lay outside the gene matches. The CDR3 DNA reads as TGTGCCAGCAAGAAAGGCGGGAGGGCTAACGAGCAGTACTTC. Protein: CASKKGGRANEQYF.

The CDR3 loop reads CASSFRSGYSYNEQFF. DNA of the CDR3: TGTGCCAGCAGCTTCCGTAGCGGGTACTCCTACAATGAGCAGTTCTTC. The gene calls are TRBV5-8 and TRBJ2-1; 7 positions match TRBD2. The junction had 5 bases not matched to a gene; V was cut back by 2 bases and J by 0 bases. The CDR3 runs 16 residues. In germline, CDR1 is SGHTS, CDR2 YDEGEE.

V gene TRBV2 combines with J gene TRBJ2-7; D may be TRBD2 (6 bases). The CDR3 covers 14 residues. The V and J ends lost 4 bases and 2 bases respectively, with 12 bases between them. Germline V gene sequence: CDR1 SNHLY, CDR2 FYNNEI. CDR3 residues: CASSVSGLTYEQYF. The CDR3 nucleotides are TGTGCCAGCAGTGTATCGGGACTTACCTACGAGCAGTACTTC.

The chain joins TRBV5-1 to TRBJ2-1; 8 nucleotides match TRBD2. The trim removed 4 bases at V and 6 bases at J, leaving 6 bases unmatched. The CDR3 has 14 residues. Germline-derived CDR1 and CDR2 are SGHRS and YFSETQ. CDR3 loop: CASSPPGLVNEQFF. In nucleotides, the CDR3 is TGCGCCAGCAGCCCACCGGGACTAGTCAATGAGCAGTTCTTC.

The CDR3 sequence: CASSSGQGMETQYF. As DNA, the CDR3 is TGTGCCAGCAGCTCTGGACAGGGGATGGAGACCCAGTACTTC. This chain uses TRBV5-6 with TRBJ2-5; 9 nucleotides line up with TRBD1. Germline V CDR1 and CDR2: SGHDT, YYEEEE. CDR3 length: 14 residues. The V segment lost 3 bases and the J segment 5 bases; nucleotides outside the gene matches: 5.

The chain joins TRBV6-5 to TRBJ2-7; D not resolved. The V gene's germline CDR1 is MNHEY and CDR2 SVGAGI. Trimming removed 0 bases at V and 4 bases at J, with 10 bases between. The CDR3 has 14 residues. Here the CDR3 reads CASSYSDTNYEQYF. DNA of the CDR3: TGTGCCAGCAGTTACTCGGATACTAATTACGAGCAGTACTTC.